The clone carrying this T cell receptor beta chain showed up just once. Its antigen remains unknown. These data come from a study of cytomegalovirus exposure and HLA in healthy donors. Study findings and constraints: Rarity held for most TCR sequences, but there were some public TCRs that occurred in many donors. Researchers reported in a later analysis that a missense DCLRE1C variant was tied to TCR beta V- and J-gene trimming.

Researchers ran the PCR with 60 Vbeta and 13 Jbeta primers. Method: immunoSEQ multiplex PCR; TCRdb's copy keeps in-frame clones and lacks some. The sample shows about 200,000 clones, approximately 80% of them seen only once. The germline CDR1 and CDR2 sequences are LNHNV and YYDKDF (reference sequence). V was clipped by 5 bases and J by 5 bases; unmatched bases: 6. This CDR3 contains 14 residues. Healthy bone marrow donors supplied every sample. This TCR was sampled from a woman in her thirties in good health and CMV-seronegative. Material for sequencing was PBMCs. The chain joins TRBV15 to TRBJ2-5; 9 nucleotides align to TRBD1. CDR3 sequence reads: CATSGGQGGETQYF. Here the CDR3 DNA reads TGTGCCACCAGCGGGGGACAGGGCGGGGAGACCCAGTACTTC. Using reference TRBV15 and TRBJ2-5 for the parts outside the CDR3, the full variable domain is DAMVIQNPRYQVTQFGKPVTLSCSQTLNHNVMYWYQQKSSQAPKLLFHYYDKDFNNEADTPDNFQSRRPNTSFCFLDIRSPGLGDTAMYLCATSGGQGGETQYFGPGTRLLVL.